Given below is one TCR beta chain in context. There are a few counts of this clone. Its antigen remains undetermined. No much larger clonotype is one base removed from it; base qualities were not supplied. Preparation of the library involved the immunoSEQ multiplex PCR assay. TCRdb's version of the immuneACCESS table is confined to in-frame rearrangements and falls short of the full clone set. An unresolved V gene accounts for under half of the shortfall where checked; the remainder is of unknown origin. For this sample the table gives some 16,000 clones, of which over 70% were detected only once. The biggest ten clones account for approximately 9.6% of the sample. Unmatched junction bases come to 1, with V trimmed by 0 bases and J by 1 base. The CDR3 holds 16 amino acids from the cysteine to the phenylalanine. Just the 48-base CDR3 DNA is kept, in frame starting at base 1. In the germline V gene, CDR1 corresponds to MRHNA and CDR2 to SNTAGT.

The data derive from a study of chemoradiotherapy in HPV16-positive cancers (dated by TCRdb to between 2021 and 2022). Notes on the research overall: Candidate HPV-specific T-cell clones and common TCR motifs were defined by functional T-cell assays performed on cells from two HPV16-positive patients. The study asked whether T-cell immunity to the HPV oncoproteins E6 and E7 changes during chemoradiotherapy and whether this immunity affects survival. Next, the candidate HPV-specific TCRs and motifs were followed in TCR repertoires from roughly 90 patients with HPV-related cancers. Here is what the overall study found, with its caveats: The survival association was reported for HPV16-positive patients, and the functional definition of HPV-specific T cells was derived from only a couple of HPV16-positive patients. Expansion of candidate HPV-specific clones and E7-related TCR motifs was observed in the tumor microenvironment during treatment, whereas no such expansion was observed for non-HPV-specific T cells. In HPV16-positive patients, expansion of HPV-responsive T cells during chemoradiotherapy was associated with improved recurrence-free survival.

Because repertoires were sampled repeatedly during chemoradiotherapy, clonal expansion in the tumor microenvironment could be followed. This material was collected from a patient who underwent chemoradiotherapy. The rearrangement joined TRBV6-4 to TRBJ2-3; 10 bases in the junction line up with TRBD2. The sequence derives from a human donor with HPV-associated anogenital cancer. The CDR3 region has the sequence CASSDSSGGGTDTQYF. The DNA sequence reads TGTGCCAGCAGTGACTCCAGCGGGGGGGGCACAGATACGCAGTATTTT.